The subject of this entry is one T cell receptor (beta chain). Its matching antigen is unknown. Germline CDR1 and CDR2: SGHTA and FQGNSA. Trimming pared 5 bases from V and 11 bases from J, leaving 14 bases between. This CDR3 comprises 12 residues. The data originate from a study of T-cell memory formation after mild COVID-19. General study points: Second-wave clones that peaked on day 37 lacked confirmed SARS-CoV-2 specificity. The study found contracting CD4+ clones mainly in CM and EM and contracting CD8+ clones in EMRA.

MiXCR was run by TCRdb on the 5' RACE reads, yielding one entry per CDR3 protein. The data contain about 210,000 distinct CDR3 sequences, 27% of them singletons. The sequencing input was PBMCs or a T cell subset sorted from them (not recorded which). This TCR was recovered from an adult woman who had mild COVID-19 (a few samples of this study predate the infection). Cell type and time point are not known. J is TRBJ2-3 and V is TRBV7-2; D gene unclear. CDR3 in amino acids: CASSPLGRLQYF. CDR3 nucleotide sequence: TGTGCCAGCAGCCCCTTGGGTAGACTGCAGTATTTT. Complete variable domain (other parts from reference TRBV7-2 and TRBJ2-3): GAGVSQSPSNKVTEKGKDVELRCDPISGHTALYWYRQSLGQGLEFLIYFQGNSAPDKSGLPSDRFSAERTGGSVSTLTIQRTQQEDSAVYLCASSPLGRLQYFGPGTRLTVL.